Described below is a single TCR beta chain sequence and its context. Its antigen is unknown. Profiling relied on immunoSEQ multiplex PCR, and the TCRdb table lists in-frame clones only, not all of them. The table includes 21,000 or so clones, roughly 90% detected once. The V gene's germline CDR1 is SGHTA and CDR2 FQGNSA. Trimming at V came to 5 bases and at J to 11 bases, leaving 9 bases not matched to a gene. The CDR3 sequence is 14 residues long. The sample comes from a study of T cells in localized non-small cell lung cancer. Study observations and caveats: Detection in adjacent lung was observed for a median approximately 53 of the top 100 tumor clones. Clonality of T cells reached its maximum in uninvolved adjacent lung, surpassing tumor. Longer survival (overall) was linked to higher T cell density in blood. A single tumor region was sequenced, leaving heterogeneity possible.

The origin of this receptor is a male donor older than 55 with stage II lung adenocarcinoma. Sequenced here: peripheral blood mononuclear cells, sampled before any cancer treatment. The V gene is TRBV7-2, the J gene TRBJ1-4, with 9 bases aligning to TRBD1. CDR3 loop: CASSPRDREGKLFF. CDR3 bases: TGTGCCAGCAGCCCCCGGGACAGGGAGGGCAAACTGTTTTTT.